What follows are 14 T cell receptor beta chains derived from one specimen sequenced in a study of blood T cell repertoires in COVID-19. TCRdb's copy holds only in-frame clones and misses some; the assay was immunoSEQ multiplex PCR. The table has about 140,000 clones, around 85% seen once. Sequencing used peripheral blood. All receptors come from a man between 50 and 59 years old with acute or convalescent COVID-19.

This clone was seen more than once but under ten times. The rearrangement links TRBV9 to TRBJ2-7; TRBD2 matches 9 bases. V was clipped by 2 bases and J by 2 bases; unmatched bases: 14. Germline lookup yields CDR1 SGDLS and CDR2 YYNGEE. The CDR3 covers 18 residues. CDR3 protein: CASSVRPSGAGGPYEQYF. The CDR3 DNA is TGTGCCAGCAGCGTGCGTCCTAGCGGGGCGGGAGGTCCCTACGAGCAGTACTTC. Filled out from reference TRBV9 and TRBJ2-7, the complete variable domain reads DSGVTQTPKHLITATGQRVTLRCSPRSGDLSVYWYQQSLDQGLQFLIQYYNGEERAKGNILERFSAQQFPDLHSELNLSSLELGDSALYFCASSVRPSGAGGPYEQYFGPGTRLTVT.

This clone was seen more than once but under ten times. The chain uses TRBV15 and TRBJ1-1; no definite D call. Germline V gene sequence: CDR1 LNHNV, CDR2 YYDKDF (reference sequence). V gave up 4 bases and J gave up 3 bases, with 9 bases separating them. The CDR3 length is 13 residues. The chain's CDR3 is CATSTQGDTEAFF. DNA of the CDR3: TGTGCCACCAGCACCCAAGGAGACACTGAAGCTTTCTTT.

The V gene is TRBV27, the J gene TRBJ2-1; 8 positions agree with TRBD1. Germline V lookup: CDR1 MNHEY, CDR2 SMNVEV (reference sequence). V lost 2 bases and J lost 8; bases outside the gene matches: 8. The CDR3 spans 15 residues. The CDR3 sequence is CASSLIRTGRDEQFF. The CDR3 DNA follows: TGTGCCAGCAGTTTAATTAGGACAGGGCGGGATGAGCAGTTCTTC.

This chain uses TRBV7-9 with TRBJ1-1, with D possibly being TRBD1 (5 bases). The germline gives CDR1 SEHNR, CDR2 FQNEAQ (reference sequence). Trimming took off 5 bases at V and 6 bases at J, with 19 bases between the two ends. CDR3 length equals 15 residues. The DNA for the CDR3 is TGTGCCAGCAGCGAGCGGGGACCGGGGAGCGCTGAAGCTTTCTTT. Its protein is CASSERGPGSAEAFF.

This clone was seen a few times. The chain has TRBV9 and TRBJ1-1, with D perhaps matching TRBD1 (5 bases). V lost 3 bases and J lost 2, with 14 bases in between. The CDR3 runs 15 residues. Germline V CDR1 and CDR2: SGDLS, YYNGEE. For the CDR3, the DNA is TGTGCCAGCAGCGAGCGGGACGGGGAAAACACTGAAGCTTTCTTT. Translating gives CASSERDGENTEAFF.

This chain joins TRBV5-1 and TRBJ1-6; weak D call: TRBD1 (5 bases). Germline CDR1 is SGHRS and CDR2 is YFSETQ. V was shortened by 0 bases and J by 8 bases, with 15 bases between the two germline ends. This CDR3 region has 16 residues. CDR3 sequence (DNA): TGCGCCAGCAGCTTGGCCGGGGGACCTGGGGATTCACCCCTCCACTTT. Translation: CASSLAGGPGDSPLHF. Filled out from reference TRBV5-1 and TRBJ1-6, the complete variable domain reads KAGVTQTPRYLIKTRGQQVTLSCSPISGHRSVSWYQQTPGQGLQFLFEYFSETQRNKGNFPGRFSGRQFSNSRSEMNVSTLELGDSALYLCASSLAGGPGDSPLHFGNGTRLTVT.

The V gene is TRBV5-1, the J gene TRBJ2-3; D may be TRBD2 (5 bases). V lost 0 bases and J 7 bases, leaving 12 bases between the germline ends. Per the germline V gene, CDR1 is SGHRS and CDR2 is YFSETQ. CDR3 length equals 14 residues. The CDR3 sequence is CASSLGGIGNTQYF. The CDR3 DNA is TGCGCCAGCAGCTTGGGTGGGATCGGGAATACGCAGTATTTT.

The chain carries TRBV24-1 and TRBJ1-5; TRBD1 might be the D (5 bases). The CDR3 covers 16 residues. In germline, CDR1 is KGHDR, CDR2 SFDVKD. Trimming pared 4 bases from V and 0 bases from J, leaving 12 bases between. CDR3 in amino acids: CATSDSRDYSNQPQHF. In DNA form, the CDR3 reads TGTGCCACCAGTGACTCCCGGGACTATAGCAATCAGCCCCAGCATTTT.

V and J are TRBV6-6 and TRBJ2-2, with D perhaps matching TRBD1 (5 bases). Germline CDR1 reads MNHNY; CDR2 reads SVGAGI (reference sequence). The CDR3 consists of 13 residues. V was cut by 5 bases and J by 4 bases, with 8 bases left in between. The CDR3 reads CASSPRGTGELFF. DNA for the CDR3: TGTGCCAGCAGTCCAAGGGGCACCGGGGAGCTGTTTTTT.

The chain couples TRBV9 to TRBJ2-6; the match to TRBD2 covers 7 bases. CDR1 and CDR2 from the germline V gene are SGDLS and YYNGEE. The CDR3 is 17 amino acids. J was trimmed by 2 bases and V by 4 bases; bases with no gene match: 9. CDR3 sequence (DNA): TGTGCCAGCAGCCCCTGGGGGGGTTCGGCTGGGGCCAACGTCCTGACTTTC. It encodes CASSPWGGSAGANVLTF.

The genes are TRBV14 and TRBJ1-2; D is perhaps TRBD1 (6 bases). The CDR3 sequence is 15 residues long. V was trimmed by 1 base and J by 5 bases, leaving 14 bases between them. Germline CDR1 SGHDN, CDR2 FVKESK. The CDR3 spells CASSQVAGVDYGYTF. As DNA, the CDR3 is TGTGCCAGCAGCCAAGTGGCAGGGGTAGATTATGGCTACACCTTC. Full variable domain (rest looked up from reference TRBV14 and TRBJ1-2): EAGVTQFPSHSVIEKGQTVTLRCDPISGHDNLYWYRRVMGKEIKFLLHFVKESKQDESGMPNNRFLAERTGGTYSTLKVQPAELEDSGVYFCASSQVAGVDYGYTFGSGTRLTVV.

The chain combines TRBV19 with TRBJ2-6; TRBD1 might be the D (5 bases). CDR3 size: 17 residues. Trimming stripped 3 bases from V and 0 bases from J, with 12 bases between. From germline, CDR1 is LNHDA and CDR2 SQIVND (reference sequence). The CDR3 sequence: CASSMGRVNSGANVLTF. The CDR3 region has the DNA TGTGCCAGTAGTATGGGCAGGGTGAACTCTGGGGCCAACGTCCTGACTTTC.

The V and J genes are TRBV3-1 (or the pseudogene TRBV3-2) and TRBJ1-3; D is ambiguous. With 2 bases removed from V and 2 bases from J, the gap between germline ends came to 7 bases. This CDR3 is 14 amino acids long. The germline V gene encodes CDR1 LGHDT and CDR2 YNNKEL (reference sequence). CDR3 amino acids: CASSQRGAGNTIYF. As DNA, the CDR3 is TGTGCCAGCAGCCAACGGGGAGCTGGAAACACCATATATTTT.

The V gene is TRBV6-4, the J gene TRBJ2-2; no clear D. Germline loops: CDR1 MRHNA, CDR2 SNTAGT. This CDR3 is built from 16 residues. The ends were cut back, 2 bases at V and 3 bases at J, with 13 bases in the middle. The CDR3 is CASSDHGRSYTGELFF. The CDR3 nucleotides read TGTGCCAGCAGTGACCACGGCAGGTCTTACACCGGGGAGCTGTTTTTT.